The 11 T cell receptor beta chains listed next were all sequenced from one sample in a study of human T cells and chemical hapten exposure. From the 5' RACE reads, TCRdb called clonotypes with MiXCR, one entry per CDR3 protein. The table includes 65,000 to 90,000 distinct CDR3 sequences, 15% detected once. Researchers extracted total RNA from unfractionated whole blood. These receptors were obtained from a female donor in good health.

This clonotype has more than one count but fewer than ten. The gene calls are TRBV6-5 and TRBJ1-1; D might be TRBD1 (5 bases). The CDR3 has 13 amino acids. V gave up 2 bases and J gave up 1 base, with 5 bases separating them. Germline assignment: CDR1 MNHEY and CDR2 SVGAGI. CDR3 sequence reads: CASSYRGNTEAFF. The DNA of the CDR3 is TGTGCCAGCAGTTACAGGGGGAACACTGAAGCTTTCTTT.

The CDR3 DNA follows: TGTGCCAGCAGTCCCATTAGAGGGTCAGGGTCCCACGAGCAGTACTTC. The encoded protein is CASSPIRGSGSHEQYF. The genes are TRBV28 and TRBJ2-7; D might be TRBD1 or TRBD2, each matching 5 bases. This CDR3 is 16 amino acids long. Germline loops: CDR1 MDHEN, CDR2 SYDVKM. The V end lost 5 bases, the J end lost 5 bases, and 22 bases lay between the germline ends.

J is TRBJ1-5 and V is TRBV20-1; TRBD1 matches at 9 bases. Per the germline V gene, CDR1 is DFQATT and CDR2 is SNEGSKA (reference sequence). The CDR3 extends over 14 amino acids. V was pared by 2 bases and J by 5 bases, with 4 bases of the junction left unmatched. The CDR3 DNA reads TGCAGTGCTAGAACCGGGACAGGGCATCAGCCCCAGCATTTT. Amino acids: CSARTGTGHQPQHF.

This clonotype was observed at least ten times. V and J are TRBV6-2 or TRBV6-3 and TRBJ2-7; the D is unclear. The CDR3 has 19 amino acids. Deletions cut 6 bases from V and 1 base from J, with 28 bases between. CDR1 and CDR2 from the germline V gene are MNHEY and SVGEGT. DNA for the CDR3: TGTGCCAGCAGCCCGAGGACGTCGTCGGTTGCTGCGCCGTCCTACGAGCAGTACTTC. This encodes CASSPRTSSVAAPSYEQYF.

The chain links TRBV18 to TRBJ2-1; D remains ambiguous. V lost 0 bases and J lost 9, with 9 bases in between. Per the germline V gene, CDR1 is KGHSH and CDR2 is LQKENI. This CDR3 has 13 residues. The CDR3 region is CASSPPGSVEQFF. In DNA form, the CDR3 reads TGTGCCAGCTCACCACCGGGAAGCGTTGAGCAGTTCTTC. Full variable domain (outside the CDR3, taken from reference TRBV18 and TRBJ2-1): NAGVMQNPRHLVRRRGQEARLRCSPMKGHSHVYWYRQLPEEGLKFMVYLQKENIIDESGMPKERFSAEFPKEGPSILRIQQVVRGDSAAYFCASSPPGSVEQFFGPGTRLTVL.

J is TRBJ1-2 and V is TRBV7-2; 7 positions agree with TRBD1. This CDR3 comprises 14 residues. Unmatched junction bases numbered 7, after V lost 2 bases and J lost 7 bases. CDR1 and CDR2 (germline): SGHTA, FQGNSA. The CDR3 here is CASSLIGQAGGYTF. The CDR3, as DNA: TGTGCCAGCAGCTTAATAGGACAGGCGGGTGGCTACACCTTC.

The chain recombines TRBV2 with TRBJ1-2; a possible D gene is TRBD1 (5 bases). CDR1 is SNHLY and CDR2 is FYNNEI in the germline V gene. The ends were cut back, 2 bases at V and 8 bases at J, with 15 bases in the middle. The CDR3 has 14 residues. CDR3 protein: CASSEIGSGKGYTF. DNA for the CDR3: TGTGCCAGCAGTGAAATTGGGTCAGGGAAGGGCTACACCTTC.

This clonotype was picked up a small number of times. The V and J genes are TRBV7-2 and TRBJ2-7; the D is unclear. This CDR3 has 16 residues. V was pared by 0 bases and J by 0 bases, with 12 bases between. Germline loops: CDR1 SGHTA, CDR2 FQGNSA. In DNA, the CDR3 is TGTGCCAGCAGCTTAGCGGGAATGTGGGGCTCCTACGAGCAGTACTTC. Translating it yields CASSLAGMWGSYEQYF.

This clonotype counts as medium-sized. The chain recombines TRBV15 with TRBJ2-1; 7 bases match TRBD2. With V trimmed by 0 bases and J by 8 bases, 4 bases remained unmatched. CDR1 is LNHNV, CDR2 YYDKDF, per germline (reference sequence). The CDR3 is 14 residues long. DNA of the CDR3: TGTGCCACCAGCAGAGATAGGGGAGGGTATGAGCAGTTCTTC. It specifies CATSRDRGGYEQFF.

The rearrangement joins TRBV6-5 to TRBJ2-7; the D is unclear. With 4 bases removed from V and 6 bases from J, the gap between germline ends came to 13 bases. CDR3 size: 13 residues. Per germline, CDR1 MNHEY and CDR2 SVGAGI. Written as DNA, the CDR3 is TGTGCCAGCAGTTCACCCCCCATCAGCGAGCAGTACTTC. Its protein product is CASSSPPISEQYF.

V is TRBV5-1 and J is TRBJ2-2; possibly TRBD1 for D (6 bases). V lost 2 bases and J lost 10, with 12 bases in between. This CDR3 has 13 residues. CDR1 is SGHRS, CDR2 YFSETQ, per germline. CDR3 protein: CASSFGQGTELFF. Here the CDR3 DNA reads TGCGCCAGCAGCTTTGGTCAGGGGACGGAGCTGTTTTTT.